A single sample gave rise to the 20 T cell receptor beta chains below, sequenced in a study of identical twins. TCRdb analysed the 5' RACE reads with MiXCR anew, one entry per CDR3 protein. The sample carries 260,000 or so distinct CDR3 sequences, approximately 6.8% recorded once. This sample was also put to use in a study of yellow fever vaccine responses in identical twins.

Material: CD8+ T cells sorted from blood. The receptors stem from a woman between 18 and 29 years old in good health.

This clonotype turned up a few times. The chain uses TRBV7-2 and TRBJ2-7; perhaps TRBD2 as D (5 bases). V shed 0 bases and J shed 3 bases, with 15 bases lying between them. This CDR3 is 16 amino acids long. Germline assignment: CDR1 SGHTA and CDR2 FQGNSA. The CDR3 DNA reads TGTGCCAGCAGCTTAGCGCGTGCTAGCTGGGGCTACGAGCAGTACTTC. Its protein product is CASSLARASWGYEQYF.

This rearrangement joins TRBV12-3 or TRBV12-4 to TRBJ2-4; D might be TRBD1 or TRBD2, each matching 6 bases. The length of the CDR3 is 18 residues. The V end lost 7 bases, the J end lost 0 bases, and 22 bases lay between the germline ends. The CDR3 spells CASTEGGVDPLAKNIQYF. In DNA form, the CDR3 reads TGTGCCAGCACCGAGGGGGGAGTTGACCCCCTAGCCAAAAACATTCAGTACTTC.

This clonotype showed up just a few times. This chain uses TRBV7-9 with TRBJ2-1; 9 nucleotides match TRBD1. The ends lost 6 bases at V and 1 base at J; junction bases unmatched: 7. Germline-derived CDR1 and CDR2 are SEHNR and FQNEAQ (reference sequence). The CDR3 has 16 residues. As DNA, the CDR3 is TGTGCCAGCAGTTCCGGGACAGGGACATCCTACAATGAGCAGTTCTTC. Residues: CASSSGTGTSYNEQFF.

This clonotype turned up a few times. CDR3 nucleotides: TGTGCCAGCAGTTACGTGGAGGGGAGCTATTTGGGCTACACCTTC. Encoded protein: CASSYVEGSYLGYTF. This chain joins TRBV6-5 and TRBJ1-2; tentatively, D is TRBD1 (5 bases). Trimming took off 2 bases at V and 8 bases at J, with 18 bases between the two ends. The CDR3 spans 15 residues. The germline gives CDR1 MNHEY, CDR2 SVGAGI.

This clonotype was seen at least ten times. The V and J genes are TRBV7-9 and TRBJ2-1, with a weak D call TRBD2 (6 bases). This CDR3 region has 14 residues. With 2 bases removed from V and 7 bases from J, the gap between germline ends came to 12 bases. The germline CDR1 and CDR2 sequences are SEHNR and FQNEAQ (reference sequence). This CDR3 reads CASSLSHGRNEQFF. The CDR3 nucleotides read TGTGCCAGCAGCTTAAGTCATGGGAGGAATGAGCAGTTCTTC.

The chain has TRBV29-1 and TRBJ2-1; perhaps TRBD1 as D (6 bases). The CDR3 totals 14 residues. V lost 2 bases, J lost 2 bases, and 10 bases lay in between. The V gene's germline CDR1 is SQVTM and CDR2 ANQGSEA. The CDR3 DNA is TGCAGCGTTGAATTTGCAGGGGCCTACAATGAGCAGTTCTTC. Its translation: CSVEFAGAYNEQFF.

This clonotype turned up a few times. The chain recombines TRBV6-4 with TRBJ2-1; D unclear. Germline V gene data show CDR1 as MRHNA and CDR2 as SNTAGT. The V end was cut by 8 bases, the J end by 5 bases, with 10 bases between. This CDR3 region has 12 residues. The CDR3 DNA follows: TGTGCCAGCCGTGCAGAAGACAATGAGCAGTTCTTC. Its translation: CASRAEDNEQFF.

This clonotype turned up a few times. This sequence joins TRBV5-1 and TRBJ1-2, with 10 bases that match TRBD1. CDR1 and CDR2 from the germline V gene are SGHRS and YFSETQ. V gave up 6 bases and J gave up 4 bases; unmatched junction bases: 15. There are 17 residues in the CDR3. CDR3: CASNIGTGVVPIYGYTF. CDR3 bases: TGCGCCAGCAACATCGGGACAGGGGTTGTTCCGATCTATGGCTACACCTTC.

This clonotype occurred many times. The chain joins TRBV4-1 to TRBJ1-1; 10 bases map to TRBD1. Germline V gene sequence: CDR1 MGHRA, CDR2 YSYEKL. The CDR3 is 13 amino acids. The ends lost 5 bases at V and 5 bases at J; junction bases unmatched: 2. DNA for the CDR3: TGCGCCAGCAGCTCGGGACAGGGGACTGAAGCTTTCTTT. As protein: CASSSGQGTEAFF.

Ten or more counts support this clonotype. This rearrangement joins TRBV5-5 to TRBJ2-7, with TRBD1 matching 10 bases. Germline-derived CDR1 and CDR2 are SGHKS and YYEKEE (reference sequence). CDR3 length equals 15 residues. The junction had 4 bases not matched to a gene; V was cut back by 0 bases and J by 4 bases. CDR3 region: CASSLGQGAVYEQYV. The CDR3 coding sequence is TGTGCCAGCAGCTTGGGACAGGGGGCAGTATACGAGCAGTACGTC.

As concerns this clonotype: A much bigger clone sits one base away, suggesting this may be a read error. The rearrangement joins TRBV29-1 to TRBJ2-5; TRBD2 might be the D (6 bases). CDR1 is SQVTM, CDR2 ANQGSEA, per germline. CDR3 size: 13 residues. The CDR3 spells CNGIAEPGETQYF. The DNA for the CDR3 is TGCAACGGCATAGCGGAGCCAGGGGAGACCCAGTACTTC.

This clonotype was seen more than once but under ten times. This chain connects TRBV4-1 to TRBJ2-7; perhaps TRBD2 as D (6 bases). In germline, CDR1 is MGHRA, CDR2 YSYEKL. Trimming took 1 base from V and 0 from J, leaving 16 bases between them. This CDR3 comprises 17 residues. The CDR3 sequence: CASSQAWGGKSSYEQYV. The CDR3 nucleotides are TGCGCCAGCAGCCAAGCGTGGGGCGGGAAGAGCTCCTACGAGCAGTACGTC.

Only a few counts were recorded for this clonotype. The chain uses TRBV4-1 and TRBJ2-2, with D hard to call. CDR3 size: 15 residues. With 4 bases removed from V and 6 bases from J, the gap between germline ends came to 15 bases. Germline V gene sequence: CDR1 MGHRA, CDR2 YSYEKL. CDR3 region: CASSPFQAQAGELFF. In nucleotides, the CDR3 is TGCGCCAGCAGCCCCTTTCAAGCCCAGGCCGGGGAGCTGTTTTTT.

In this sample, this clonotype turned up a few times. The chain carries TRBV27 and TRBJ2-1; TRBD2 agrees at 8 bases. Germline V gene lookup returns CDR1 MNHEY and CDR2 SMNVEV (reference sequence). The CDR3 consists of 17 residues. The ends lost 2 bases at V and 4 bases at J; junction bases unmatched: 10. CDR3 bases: TGTGCCAGCAGTTTAAGCCCCACTAGCGGAGGATACAATGAGCAGTTCTTC. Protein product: CASSLSPTSGGYNEQFF.

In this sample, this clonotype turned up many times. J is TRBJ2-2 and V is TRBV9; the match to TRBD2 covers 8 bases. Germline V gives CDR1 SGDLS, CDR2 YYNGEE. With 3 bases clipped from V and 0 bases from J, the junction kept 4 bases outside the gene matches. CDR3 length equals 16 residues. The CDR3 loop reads CASSAIAGTNTGELFF. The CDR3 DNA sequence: TGTGCCAGCAGCGCTATAGCGGGAACGAACACCGGGGAGCTGTTTTTT.

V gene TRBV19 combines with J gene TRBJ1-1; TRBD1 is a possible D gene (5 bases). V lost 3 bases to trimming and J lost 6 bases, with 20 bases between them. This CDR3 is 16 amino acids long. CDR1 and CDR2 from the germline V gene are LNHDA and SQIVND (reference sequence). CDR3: CASSIGWGREVPEAFF. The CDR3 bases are TGTGCCAGTAGTATCGGGTGGGGCAGGGAGGTACCTGAAGCTTTCTTT. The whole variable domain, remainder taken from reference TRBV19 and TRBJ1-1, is DGGITQSPKYLFRKEGQNVTLSCEQNLNHDAMYWYRQDPGQGLRLIYYSQIVNDFQKGDIAEGYSVSREKKESFPLTVTSAQKNPTAFYLCASSIGWGREVPEAFFGQGTRLTVV.

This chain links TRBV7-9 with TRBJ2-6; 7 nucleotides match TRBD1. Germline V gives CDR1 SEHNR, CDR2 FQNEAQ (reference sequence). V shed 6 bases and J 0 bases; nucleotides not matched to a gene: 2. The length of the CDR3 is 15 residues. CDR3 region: CASRRQGSGANVLTF. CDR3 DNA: TGTGCCAGCAGAAGACAGGGCTCTGGGGCCAACGTCCTGACTTTC.

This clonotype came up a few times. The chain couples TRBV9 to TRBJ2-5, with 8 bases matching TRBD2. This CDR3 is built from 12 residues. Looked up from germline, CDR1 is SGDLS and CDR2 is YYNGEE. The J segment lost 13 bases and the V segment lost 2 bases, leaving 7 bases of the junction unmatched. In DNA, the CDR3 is TGTGCCAGCAGCGTGACCCAGCGGGAGTTGTACTTC. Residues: CASSVTQRELYF.

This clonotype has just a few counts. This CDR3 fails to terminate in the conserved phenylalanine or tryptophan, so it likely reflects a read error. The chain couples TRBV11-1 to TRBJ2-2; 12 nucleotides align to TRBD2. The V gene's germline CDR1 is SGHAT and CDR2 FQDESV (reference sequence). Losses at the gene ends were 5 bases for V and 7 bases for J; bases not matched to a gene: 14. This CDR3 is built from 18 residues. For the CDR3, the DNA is TGTGCCAGCAGCAACCGTCTAGCGGGAGGGCCTTTAGACGGGGAGCTGTTTCTT. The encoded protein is CASSNRLAGGPLDGELFL.

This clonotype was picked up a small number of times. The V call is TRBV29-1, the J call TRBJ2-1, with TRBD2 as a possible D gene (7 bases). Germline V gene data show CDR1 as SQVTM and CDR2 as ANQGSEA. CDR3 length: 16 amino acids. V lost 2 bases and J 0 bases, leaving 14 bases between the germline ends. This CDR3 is CSVERGEGSSYNEQFF. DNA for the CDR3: TGCAGCGTTGAAAGGGGGGAGGGGAGCTCCTACAATGAGCAGTTCTTC.